The 10 T cell receptor beta chains below were found in one sample sequenced in a study of cytomegalovirus exposure and HLA in healthy donors. Primers: 60 Vbeta forward and 13 Jbeta reverse. Libraries were prepared by immunoSEQ multiplex PCR; TCRdb keeps only in-frame clonotypes and omits some of them. The repertoire includes some 160,000 clones, over 70% of them detected once, and roughly 1.4% sits in the top ten. Sequencing was performed on PBMCs. Receptors were obtained from a man in his fifties or sixties in good health and CMV-seropositive.

The rearrangement joins TRBV7-8 to TRBJ2-5; 7 nucleotides match TRBD1. Germline CDR1 SGHVS, CDR2 FQNEAQ. J lost 6 bases, V lost 2 bases, and 6 bases had no gene match. The CDR3 spans 14 residues. CDR3 sequence reads: CASSLSRDRKTQYF. CDR3 nucleotides: TGTGCCAGCAGCTTAAGCCGGGACAGAAAGACCCAGTACTTC.

This chain connects TRBV5-1 to TRBJ1-3; D gene uncertain. Germline V lookup: CDR1 SGHRS, CDR2 YFSETQ. The CDR3 runs 14 residues. The V end lost 0 bases, the J end lost 4 bases, and 8 bases lay between the germline ends. CDR3 sequence: CASSLALGGNTIYF. The CDR3 DNA is TGCGCCAGCAGCTTGGCCCTCGGGGGAAACACCATATATTTT. Variable domain in full (rest from reference TRBV5-1 and TRBJ1-3): KAGVTQTPRYLIKTRGQQVTLSCSPISGHRSVSWYQQTPGQGLQFLFEYFSETQRNKGNFPGRFSGRQFSNSRSEMNVSTLELGDSALYLCASSLALGGNTIYFGEGSWLTVV.

V is TRBV2 and J is TRBJ2-1; no clear D. Germline CDR1 and CDR2: SNHLY and FYNNEI. The length of the CDR3 is 14 residues. The V gene lost 1 base and the J gene lost 8 bases, with 12 bases spanning the gap. Written as DNA, the CDR3 is TGTGCCAGCAGTGAAGAAGTTAGCAGCCATGAGCAGTTCTTC. Amino acid sequence: CASSEEVSSHEQFF.

CDR3 sequence: CASSETGGSGYTF. Written as DNA, the CDR3 is TGTGCCAGCAGCGAGACAGGGGGCTCTGGCTACACCTTC. The chain employs TRBV11-2 and TRBJ1-2; TRBD1 agrees at 10 bases. V lost 5 bases to trimming and J lost 7 bases; unmatched junction nucleotides: 4. This CDR3 spans 13 amino acids. Per germline, CDR1 SGHAT and CDR2 FQNNGV.

V gene TRBV15 combines with J gene TRBJ1-6, with D maybe TRBD1 (5 bases). This CDR3 contains 15 residues. The germline V gene has CDR1 LNHNV and CDR2 YYDKDF (reference sequence). Trimming shortened V by 0 bases and J by 4 bases, and 7 bases separated the two germline ends. The CDR3 protein is CATSRDRQYNSPLHF. The CDR3 DNA reads as TGTGCCACCAGCAGAGACAGACAGTATAATTCACCCCTCCACTTT.

CDR3 DNA sequence: TGTGCCAGCAGTTCCCACCGGGACAGGGAGCATCAGCCCCAGCATTTT. Protein product: CASSSHRDREHQPQHF. The J gene is TRBJ1-5, the V gene TRBV28; TRBD1 agrees at 9 bases. The V and J ends lost 4 bases and 5 bases, in that order; junction bases with no gene match: 9. There are 16 residues in the CDR3. Germline V CDR1 and CDR2: MDHEN, SYDVKM.

This rearrangement joins TRBV10-3 to TRBJ1-5; D remains ambiguous. Trimming stripped 1 base from V and 0 bases from J, with 19 bases between. This CDR3 spans 19 amino acids. From germline, CDR1 is ENHRY and CDR2 SYGVKD. The CDR3 protein is CAISEFGGSKGISNQPQHF. The CDR3 nucleotides read TGTGCCATCAGTGAGTTCGGAGGGTCAAAAGGGATTAGCAATCAGCCCCAGCATTTT.

The chain carries TRBV11-2 and TRBJ2-5; 11 bases match TRBD2. CDR3 length: 14 residues. After removal of 5 bases from V and 9 bases from J, the junction contained 8 bases not matched to a gene. Germline V gives CDR1 SGHAT, CDR2 FQNNGV. CDR3 bases: TGTGCCAGCAGCCCCATAGCGGGGGGGCGGGCCCAGTACTTC. Its translation: CASSPIAGGRAQYF.

The chain has TRBV6-1 and TRBJ2-1; 10 positions match TRBD1. The V segment lost 7 bases and the J segment 9 bases; nucleotides outside the gene matches: 9. This CDR3 spans 14 amino acids. CDR1 and CDR2 (germline): MNHNS, SASEGT. This chain's CDR3 is CASMGDRGRSEQFF. CDR3 nucleotides: TGTGCCAGCATGGGGGACAGGGGAAGGAGTGAGCAGTTCTTC.

J is TRBJ2-7 and V is TRBV5-6; 8 bases fit TRBD1. Germline values: CDR1 SGHDT, CDR2 YYEEEE. CDR3 length: 16 amino acids. V dropped 0 bases and J dropped 4; count of bases not matched to a gene: 9. CDR3 DNA sequence: TGTGCCAGCAGCTTGGGGGCGGGGACAGGAGTGTACGAGCAGTACTTC. Encoded protein: CASSLGAGTGVYEQYF.